The T cell receptor (beta chain) described here comes from a study of PD-L1 blockade in urothelial cancer listed by TCRdb under 2017. Turning to the overall study: Therapy was started in the mid-2010s for all patients, and atezolizumab 1,200 mg was administered intravenously every 3 weeks. About 85% of the roughly 29 patients were identified as males with urothelial cancer of bladder origin, and a prior smoking history was reported by 18 of 29 patients. Patients had an ECOG performance status of 0 or 1 and had received between 0 and 3 prior chemotherapy regimens. Blood samples were analyzed 3 weeks after the start of treatment (second dose) and 6 weeks after the start of treatment. Blood samples gave median yields of about 150,000 T cells and 82,636 unique TCRs, along with a median clonality of about 0.084. The study was an exploratory multi-omic analysis of somatic, immune and clinical correlates of response to PD-L1 blockade with atezolizumab in urothelial cancer. TCR sequencing covered pretreatment tumor samples and matched, serially collected peripheral blood taken before and after atezolizumab treatment. Progression-free survival longer than 6 months counted as durable clinical benefit, and TCR features were additionally tested against both progression-free and overall survival. In the same patients, whole exome sequencing and RNA sequencing of pretreatment tumors were performed in addition to TCR sequencing. Eight to ten patients achieved durable clinical benefit and about 22 did not. Pretreatment blood TCR-seq was available for 30 or so patients, at least one posttreatment blood collection was obtained for 24 patients, and tumor TCR-seq was available for 24 patients. Points the paper makes about the study in general: Small sample size (n ≈ 30) and many exploratory analyses mean the results are intended to be hypothesis-generating. Improved progression-free and overall survival was found to be associated with pretreatment peripheral blood TCR clonality below the median. Patients with durable benefit showed greater expansion of tumor-associated TCR clones in peripheral blood 3 weeks after starting treatment (n ≈ 20, p = 0.022).

Trimming costs V 2 bases and J 2 bases, and their ends lie 8 bases apart. Measured from the cysteine to the phenylalanine, the CDR3 is 14 residues long. The only DNA kept is the CDR3, 42 bases in frame from the first base. Via the germline V gene, CDR1 is SNHLY and CDR2 FYNNEI. Each PCR received spiked-in synthetic TCR analog templates so that absolute template abundance could be estimated from read counts. Using the immunoSEQ assay, TCRbeta CDR3 regions were amplified from genomic DNA with bias-controlled V and J gene primers. Sequencing of rearranged TCRbeta segments was performed at approximately 20X coverage. The authors' analysis ran thus. Sequencing errors were corrected by clustering and CDR3s were annotated against IMGT to assign V, D and J genes. Downstream analyses used only productive TCRbeta rearrangements, leaving out any out-of-frame or stop-codon sequences. Clonality was calculated as one minus the Shannon entropy normalized by the log of the number of unique productive sequences. Clones differing between time points or between blood and tumor were identified by Fisher's exact test with Benjamini-Hochberg correction at adjusted p below 0.01. TCRdb provides this immuneACCESS table in a form limited to in-frame rearrangements. Some clones are lacking; in checked studies, under half of them reflect an unresolved V gene, and why the rest are absent is not known. D and trimming were read from the DNA, whereas the V and J calls and clone size are those reported in that table. The sample data list about 42,000 clones, and roughly 86% of these were observed just once. The leading ten clones occupy roughly 2.7% of the sample.

Comment on this clone: The clone's antigen remains unknown. There are no base qualities to consult, and no much larger clone falls within one base.

The cohort comprised more than 25 patients with locally advanced or metastatic urothelial carcinoma treated at Memorial Sloan Kettering on a trial protocol. Peripheral blood mononuclear cells were collected pretreatment and during treatment, with between 1 and 8 total time points per patient. The Qiagen DNeasy Blood extraction kit was used to purify genomic DNA from total PBMCs and tumor samples. Collected pretreatment and during treatment, PBMCs were isolated and stored as previously described. This clonotype was sampled from a man aged 65-85 years with urothelial cancer. This material consisted of PBMCs, taken around atezolizumab (anti-PD-L1) treatment. The chain employs TRBV2 and TRBJ2-3; tentative D gene TRBD2, with 5 bases matching. Here is the DNA: TGTGCCAGCAGTGAACGGACTTTCACAGATACGCAGTATTTT. This encodes CASSERTFTDTQYF.